The T cell receptor beta chain described here comes from a study of blood T cell repertoires in COVID-19. Turning to the study itself: COVID-19 samples, acute and convalescent, were from the United States, Italy and Spain. Nucleic acid was either cDNA or gDNA, and it came from T cells, B-cell-depleted T cells, or PBMCs.

The authors' processing: From reference gene primer amplification, estimates of nucleated cell counts were derived. The assay was immunoSEQ multiplex PCR, and TCRdb's table has in-frame clones only and misses some. That table supplies the V and J calls and clone size; D and trimming were determined from the DNA. The sample comprises around 140,000 clones, roughly 88% of which are singletons, and roughly a tenth rests with the top ten. Trimming cost V 2 bases and J 4 bases; bases outside gene matches: 2. The CDR3 is 14 amino acids. Germline V gene sequence: CDR1 KGHSH, CDR2 LQKENI. The chain employs TRBV18 and TRBJ2-5; 9 bases map to TRBD1. Input material: peripheral blood. The receptor was isolated from a man aged 55 to 70 with active or convalescent COVID-19. The CDR3 DNA reads as TGTGCCAGCTCACCAGACAGGGGGGGAGAGACCCAGTACTTC. This codes for CASSPDRGGETQYF.